A single sample gave rise to the 19 T cell receptor beta chains below, sequenced in a study of Ad26.COV2.S vaccination and SARS-CoV-2 variants. Treatment defined: over 15 received Ad26.COV2.S at low or high dose, single or two shots; about 5 received placebo; per-sample allocation not given. Sampling occurred on day 63 after the first vaccine or placebo injection. Assay: immunoSEQ multiplex PCR; the TCRdb copy retains only in-frame clones and omits some. The sample has approximately 300,000 clones, about 86% seen once. The sample here was peripheral blood, taken in a trial of Ad26.COV2.S vaccine versus placebo. The receptors stem from a person between 18 and 65 years old who received the Ad26.COV2.S COVID-19 vaccine or a placebo.

The chain couples TRBV30 to TRBJ1-1; D remains unclear. Germline V CDR1 and CDR2: GTSNPN, SVGIG (reference sequence). The ends were cut back, 2 bases at V and 7 bases at J, with 8 bases in the middle. The CDR3 covers 11 residues. CDR3 amino acids: CAWSPQREAFF. In nucleotides, the CDR3 is TGTGCCTGGAGTCCCCAGCGTGAAGCTTTCTTT. Together with reference TRBV30 and TRBJ1-1, the CDR3 gives the full variable domain: SQTIHQWPATLVQPVGSPLSLECTVEGTSNPNLYWYRQAAGRGLQLLFYSVGIGQISSEVPQNLSASRPQDRQFILSSKKLLLSDSGFYLCAWSPQREAFFGQGTRLTVV.

This clone turned up a few times. This sequence joins TRBV7-9 and TRBJ1-2; the D is unclear. The CDR3 contains 16 residues. Between the trimmed V and J ends, which lost 4 bases and 1 base, there was a span of 16 bases. Germline CDR1 SEHNR, CDR2 FQNEAQ (reference sequence). In DNA form, the CDR3 reads TGTGCCAGCAGCTCATGGGTTAGGCACAATAACTATGGCTACACCTTC. Its translation is CASSSWVRHNNYGYTF.

The gene calls are TRBV30 and TRBJ2-2, with a weak D call TRBD2 (7 bases). Germline CDR1 and CDR2: GTSNPN and SVGIG (reference sequence). The CDR3 spans 14 residues. Deletions cut 5 bases from V and 0 bases from J, with 10 bases between. CDR3 sequence reads: CAWGGGPNTGELFF. In DNA form, the CDR3 reads TGTGCCTGGGGCGGGGGCCCGAACACCGGGGAGCTGTTTTTT.

The CDR3 protein is CASSPPGVGTEAFF. The CDR3 DNA reads TGTGCCAGCAGTCCGCCGGGGGTGGGCACTGAAGCTTTCTTT. This chain uses TRBV27 with TRBJ1-1, with D tentatively TRBD1 (5 bases). The V end was cut by 5 bases, the J end by 4 bases, with 14 bases between. The CDR3 is made up of 14 amino acids. Per germline, CDR1 MNHEY and CDR2 SMNVEV (reference sequence).

This clone was seen just once. This rearrangement joins TRBV2 to TRBJ2-7; D unresolved. Per the germline V gene, CDR1 is SNHLY and CDR2 is FYNNEI. This CDR3 has 15 residues. V was trimmed by 5 bases and J by 6 bases, leaving 20 bases between them. CDR3 loop: CASSSGPIGRLEQYF. The CDR3 region has the DNA TGTGCCAGCAGTTCAGGCCCCATAGGACGTCTCGAGCAGTACTTC.

The chain links TRBV9 to TRBJ2-1; 7 bases are shared with TRBD1. This CDR3 contains 18 residues. Trimming at V came to 0 bases and at J to 2 bases, leaving 11 bases not matched to a gene. In germline, CDR1 is SGDLS, CDR2 YYNGEE. The CDR3 region is CASSVDPTGAITYNEQFF. CDR3 coding DNA: TGTGCCAGCAGCGTAGACCCCACAGGGGCCATTACCTACAATGAGCAGTTCTTC.

V usage is TRBV30 and J usage is TRBJ1-6; TRBD1 is a possible D gene (6 bases). V lost 2 bases and J 10 bases, leaving 15 bases between the germline ends. This CDR3 is built from 14 residues. From germline, CDR1 is GTSNPN and CDR2 SVGIG (reference sequence). CDR3 amino acids: CAWSSLSGDSPLHF. The CDR3, as DNA: TGTGCCTGGAGTAGTCTCTCAGGGGACTCACCCCTCCACTTT.

The gene calls are TRBV7-3 and TRBJ2-2; D may be TRBD2 (7 bases). Germline V lookup: CDR1 SGHTA, CDR2 FQGTGA. V lost 5 bases, J lost 1 base, and 11 bases lay in between. CDR3 length: 15 residues. CDR3 residues: CASSRGGRNTGELFF. In DNA, the CDR3 is TGTGCCAGCAGCCGCGGGGGCCGGAACACCGGGGAGCTGTTTTTT.

The chain links TRBV21-1 to TRBJ2-5; TRBD1, as called in the table, went unchecked against the DNA. TRBV21-1 is given as a pseudogene. CDR3 length equals 15 residues. This chain's CDR3 is CASSHGYRGPETQYF. For the CDR3, the DNA is TGTGCCAGCAGCCACGGATACAGGGGGCCGGAGACCCAGTACTTC.

This chain uses TRBV30 with TRBJ1-5, with D tentatively TRBD1 (5 bases). The germline V gene encodes CDR1 GTSNPN and CDR2 SVGIG (reference sequence). V lost 3 bases and J 6 bases, leaving 15 bases between the germline ends. CDR3 length: 14 amino acids. The CDR3 sequence is CAWSLGLGGQPQHF. CDR3 DNA sequence: TGTGCCTGGAGCTTGGGTCTGGGGGGTCAGCCCCAGCATTTT.

The rearrangement joins TRBV13 to TRBJ1-2; D is uncertain. Germline CDR1 and CDR2: PRHDT and FYEKMQ (reference sequence). V was cut by 0 bases and J by 8 bases, with 10 bases left in between. The CDR3 contains 13 residues. As DNA, the CDR3 is TGTGCCAGCAGCTTAGGAGGGAGATTAGGCTACACCTTC. Translating gives CASSLGGRLGYTF.

V usage is TRBV27 and J usage is TRBJ1-4, with TRBD1 matching over 9 bases. Germline loops: CDR1 MNHEY, CDR2 SMNVEV (reference sequence). J gave up 7 bases and V 2 bases, and 5 bases lay outside the gene matches. The CDR3 length is 15 residues. The CDR3 is CASSLLGQGSEKLFF. In DNA, the CDR3 is TGTGCCAGCAGTTTACTCGGACAGGGGAGTGAAAAACTGTTTTTT.

This chain uses TRBV5-1 with TRBJ2-5; D is undetermined. CDR1 is SGHRS and CDR2 is YFSETQ in the germline V gene. The CDR3 extends over 14 amino acids. Trimming left V 0 bases short and J 1 base short, with 7 bases between. CDR3 DNA: TGCGCCAGCAGCTTGGCCTGGGTCCAAGAGACCCAGTACTTC. It is translated as CASSLAWVQETQYF. Full variable domain (remainder filled in from reference TRBV5-1 and TRBJ2-5): KAGVTQTPRYLIKTRGQQVTLSCSPISGHRSVSWYQQTPGQGLQFLFEYFSETQRNKGNFPGRFSGRQFSNSRSEMNVSTLELGDSALYLCASSLAWVQETQYFGPGTRLLVL.

The chain has TRBV29-1 and TRBJ2-5; TRBD2 matches 9 bases. V dropped 7 bases and J dropped 5; count of bases not matched to a gene: 5. Germline CDR1 reads SQVTM; CDR2 reads ANQGSEA. The CDR3 sequence is 12 residues long. The CDR3 protein is CSANSGGETQYF. The CDR3, as DNA: TGCAGCGCTAACAGCGGGGGGGAGACCCAGTACTTC. Full variable domain (outside the CDR3, taken from reference TRBV29-1 and TRBJ2-5): SAVISQKPSRDICQRGTSLTIQCQVDSQVTMMFWYRQQPGQSLTLIATANQGSEATYESGFVIDKFPISRPNLTFSTLTVSNMSPEDSSIYLCSANSGGETQYFGPGTRLLVL.

Ten or more counts support this clone. This sequence joins TRBV11-2 and TRBJ2-7; D is unclear. Trimming took 1 base from V and 9 from J, leaving 13 bases between them. CDR1 is SGHAT, CDR2 FQNNGV, per germline. The CDR3 is 13 residues long. Written as DNA, the CDR3 is TGTGCCAGCAGCTTAGGTCAATGGGAAGGGCAGTACTTC. Its protein is CASSLGQWEGQYF.

The rearrangement uses TRBV30 and TRBJ1-1; 8 positions match TRBD1. This CDR3 contains 16 residues. The V gene end was trimmed by 7 bases and the J gene end by 4 bases; junction bases not matched to a gene: 17. In germline, CDR1 is GTSNPN, CDR2 SVGIG (reference sequence). In DNA, the CDR3 is TGTGCCTTGAGACGGGGGGCAGGGGGCTGGAGCACTGAAGCTTTCTTT. It specifies CALRRGAGGWSTEAFF.

The rearrangement links TRBV19 to TRBJ1-2; 7 nucleotides align to TRBD1. The CDR3 is made up of 14 amino acids. Trimming cost V 6 bases and J 6 bases; bases outside gene matches: 10. Germline V gene lookup returns CDR1 LNHDA and CDR2 SQIVND (reference sequence). The CDR3 coding sequence is TGTGCCAGTAGGCAGACAGGGCAAGGGGATGGCTACACCTTC. Its translation is CASRQTGQGDGYTF.

This rearrangement joins TRBV9 to TRBJ2-3; D unresolved. V was shortened by 4 bases and J by 4 bases, with 10 bases between the two germline ends. Germline CDR1 SGDLS, CDR2 YYNGEE. The CDR3 consists of 13 residues. The chain's CDR3 is CASSPPWPDTQYF. The CDR3 region has the DNA TGTGCCAGCAGCCCTCCGTGGCCAGATACGCAGTATTTT.

The chain joins TRBV27 to TRBJ2-3; TRBD2 matches at 9 bases. Trimming removed 5 bases from V and 3 bases from J; junction bases left unmatched: 3. CDR1 MNHEY and CDR2 SMNVEV come from the germline V gene (reference sequence). The CDR3 totals 14 residues. The CDR3, as DNA: TGTGCCAGCAGTCTGGGACTAGCAACAGATACGCAGTATTTT. Translated: CASSLGLATDTQYF.